The rows below give T cell receptor beta chains drawn from one sample of a study of shared clonotypes between healthy human individuals. Here immunoSEQ multiplex PCR was the method, and the copy in TCRdb shows in-frame clones only, minus some. The sample records 2 million to 3 million clones, 80% to 95% being singletons. Material for sequencing was naive CD4+ T cells from PBMCs. The receptors originated from a man aged 18 to 35 in good health. Some clones in this sample may be carry-over from other donors' samples. Each CDR3 is given without its conserved first and last residue. The order of the fields is V gene, D gene, J gene, CDR3 protein. A D gene is named only where the DNA matches it firmly.

v_gene: TRBV6-5; d_gene: -; j_gene: TRBJ2-5; CDR3aa: ASSFQRKETQY
v_gene: TRBV20-1; d_gene: -; j_gene: TRBJ2-7; CDR3aa: SARAVAEQY
v_gene: TRBV7-3; d_gene: TRBD1; j_gene: TRBJ2-5; CDR3aa: ASSPTPRGRGETQY
v_gene: TRBV27; d_gene: -; j_gene: TRBJ2-6; CDR3aa: ASSEGRASGANVLT
v_gene: TRBV28; d_gene: -; j_gene: TRBJ2-7; CDR3aa: ASSSPGGGIYEQY
v_gene: TRBV5-4; d_gene: TRBD2; j_gene: TRBJ2-5; CDR3aa: ASSPGLAGGETQY
v_gene: TRBV6-1; d_gene: -; j_gene: TRBJ2-7; CDR3aa: ASSEAIYEQY
v_gene: TRBV6-5; d_gene: -; j_gene: TRBJ2-5; CDR3aa: ASSRGAPTQETQY
v_gene: TRBV10-3; d_gene: TRBD1; j_gene: TRBJ2-5; CDR3aa: AIRTGDQETQY
v_gene: TRBV14; d_gene: TRBD1; j_gene: TRBJ1-4; CDR3aa: ASSHGDRINEKLF
v_gene: TRBV6-5; d_gene: -; j_gene: TRBJ2-1; CDR3aa: ASKGSTYNEQF
v_gene: TRBV2; d_gene: -; j_gene: TRBJ2-6; CDR3aa: ASKDVGRANVLT
v_gene: TRBV5-8; d_gene: -; j_gene: TRBJ2-4; CDR3aa: ASSLPGGIAKNIQY
v_gene: TRBV28; d_gene: TRBD2; j_gene: TRBJ2-7; CDR3aa: ASSPPSGRAGSDEQY
v_gene: TRBV2; d_gene: TRBD2; j_gene: TRBJ2-7; CDR3aa: ASSGLAGLYEQY
v_gene: TRBV5-1; d_gene: -; j_gene: TRBJ2-5; CDR3aa: ASSLATVPETQY
v_gene: TRBV29-1; d_gene: -; j_gene: TRBJ1-2; CDR3aa: SVEGSRGYT
v_gene: TRBV28; d_gene: -; j_gene: TRBJ2-5; CDR3aa: ASSYSRPGETQY